The 21 T cell receptor beta chains below come from one sample, sequenced in a study of blood T cell repertoires in COVID-19. Repertoires were generated with immunoSEQ multiplex PCR, while TCRdb's copy carries only in-frame clones and drops some. This sample carries 60,000 to 75,000 clones, around 86% of them seen once, and the ten largest clones take less than 4%. The specimen sequenced was peripheral blood. These receptors were taken from an older man with active COVID-19.

The chain joins TRBV7-3 to TRBJ2-6; possible D gene TRBD2, 6 bases. V was pared by 5 bases and J by 4 bases, with 9 bases between. The germline V gene has CDR1 SGHTA and CDR2 FQGTGA. This CDR3 has 14 residues. CDR3 coding DNA: TGTGCCAGCAGCCCAGGGAGGGGGGCCAACGTCCTGACTTTC. It translates to CASSPGRGANVLTF.

V is TRBV7-3 and J is TRBJ2-7; 9 bases line up with TRBD2. The CDR3 has 15 amino acids. The junction had 8 bases not matched to a gene; V was cut back by 5 bases and J by 3 bases. Germline values: CDR1 SGHTA, CDR2 FQGTGA. CDR3 loop: CASSPVAGAGYEQYF. Written as DNA, the CDR3 is TGTGCCAGCAGCCCCGTAGCGGGAGCCGGCTACGAGCAGTACTTC.

The chain links TRBV19 to TRBJ1-1; D not resolved. CDR1 is LNHDA, CDR2 SQIVND, per germline (reference sequence). V lost 5 bases and J 1 base, leaving 11 bases between the germline ends. The length of the CDR3 is 14 residues. CDR3 coding DNA: TGTGCCAGTAGTCCGACAAGTCCGAACACTGAAGCTTTCTTT. Amino acid sequence: CASSPTSPNTEAFF.

The chain links TRBV11-3 to TRBJ2-3; possibly TRBD1 for D (7 bases). V was pared by 5 bases and J by 1 base, with 19 bases between. This CDR3 comprises 17 residues. Germline CDR1 and CDR2: SGHNT and YENEEA. The DNA of the CDR3 is TGTGCCAGCAGCCCAGGGGGGCTAACCCCCGGCACAGATACGCAGTATTTT. Translated, it gives CASSPGGLTPGTDTQYF.

The J gene is TRBJ2-7, the V gene TRBV5-8; 10 bases are shared with TRBD1. The junction had 16 bases not matched to a gene; V was cut back by 1 base and J by 6 bases. The CDR3 runs to 18 residues. Germline V gives CDR1 SGHTS, CDR2 YDEGEE. CDR3 region: CASSLFGGQGSPPGEQYF. The CDR3 bases are TGTGCCAGCAGCTTGTTTGGGGGACAGGGGTCCCCACCCGGCGAGCAGTACTTC.

The rearrangement joins TRBV14 to TRBJ2-1, with 7 bases that match TRBD2. CDR3 length: 13 residues. Germline V gene lookup returns CDR1 SGHDN and CDR2 FVKESK. With V trimmed by 5 bases and J by 9 bases, 7 bases remained unmatched. CDR3 DNA sequence: TGTGCCAGCAGCGGCCGGGAGCGGGGTGAGCAGTTCTTC. As protein: CASSGRERGEQFF.

This chain joins TRBV7-9 and TRBJ2-1; 7 positions match TRBD2. The CDR3 is 13 amino acids. J was trimmed by 8 bases and V by 4 bases; bases with no gene match: 5. Germline V gene lookup returns CDR1 SEHNR and CDR2 FQNEAQ (reference sequence). In DNA, the CDR3 is TGTGCCAGCAGCTGGCGGGAGTGGGATGAGCAGTTCTTC. It translates to CASSWREWDEQFF.

J is TRBJ2-6 and V is TRBV9; D gene uncertain. Germline lookup yields CDR1 SGDLS and CDR2 YYNGEE. V was cut by 3 bases and J by 4 bases, with 8 bases left in between. The CDR3 totals 14 residues. The CDR3 DNA is TGTGCCAGCAGCGCAGACGGGGGGGCCAACGTCCTGACTTTC. It is translated as CASSADGGANVLTF.

This chain uses TRBV15 with TRBJ2-5; TRBD1 aligns across 8 bases. The V gene's germline CDR1 is LNHNV and CDR2 YYDKDF (reference sequence). The V and J ends lost 1 base and 5 bases, in that order; junction bases with no gene match: 9. The CDR3 sequence is 16 residues long. This chain's CDR3 is CATSRGSQGAGETQYF. CDR3 DNA sequence: TGTGCCACCAGCAGAGGGTCCCAGGGGGCGGGGGAGACCCAGTACTTC.

The chain joins TRBV6-6 to TRBJ2-1; D uncertain. The germline gives CDR1 MNHNY, CDR2 SVGAGI (reference sequence). V was shortened by 8 bases and J by 4 bases, with 9 bases between the two germline ends. The CDR3 spans 12 residues. The CDR3 spells CASRGVYNEQFF. In DNA, the CDR3 is TGTGCCAGCCGCGGAGTTTACAATGAGCAGTTCTTC.

The V call is TRBV4-2, the J call TRBJ2-1; TRBD2 is a possible D gene (5 bases). The CDR3 covers 14 residues. Germline-derived CDR1 and CDR2 are LGHNA and YNFKEQ. V was shortened by 0 bases and J by 10 bases, with 13 bases between the two germline ends. The CDR3 spells CASSQEVSRGEQFF. Written as DNA, the CDR3 is TGTGCCAGCAGCCAAGAGGTGTCGCGAGGGGAGCAGTTCTTC.

V usage is TRBV9 and J usage is TRBJ1-1, with D perhaps matching TRBD1 (5 bases). This CDR3 has 13 residues. The V end was cut by 4 bases, the J end by 1 base, with 8 bases between. Germline assignment: CDR1 SGDLS and CDR2 YYNGEE. CDR3 DNA: TGTGCCAGCAGCAAGGGGCCGAACACTGAAGCTTTCTTT. Protein: CASSKGPNTEAFF.

The rearrangement uses TRBV6-5 and TRBJ1-5; D might be TRBD1 (6 bases). The V and J ends lost 6 bases and 5 bases respectively, with 11 bases between them. The V gene's germline CDR1 is MNHEY and CDR2 SVGAGI. The CDR3 is 13 residues long. CDR3 nucleotides: TGTGCCAGCAGCCAGACAGGCCATCAGCCCCAGCATTTT. Residues: CASSQTGHQPQHF.

The V and J genes are TRBV7-3 and TRBJ2-5; TRBD1 might be the D (6 bases). Germline CDR1 SGHTA, CDR2 FQGTGA. The CDR3 covers 13 residues. Trimming cost V 5 bases and J 3 bases, with 10 bases left between them. The CDR3 here is CASSRQAKETQYF. DNA for the CDR3: TGTGCCAGCAGCCGACAGGCAAAAGAGACCCAGTACTTC.

J is TRBJ1-2 and V is TRBV7-2; 8 bases are a match to TRBD1. The junction had 4 bases not matched to a gene; V was cut back by 6 bases and J by 1 base. The CDR3 is made up of 14 amino acids. The germline V gene has CDR1 SGHTA and CDR2 FQGNSA. CDR3 sequence: CASRTGGGNYGYTF. CDR3 nucleotide sequence: TGTGCCAGCAGAACAGGGGGTGGTAACTATGGCTACACCTTC.

The chain carries TRBV9 and TRBJ2-5; TRBD2 matches at 9 bases. Germline CDR1 SGDLS, CDR2 YYNGEE. The ends lost 3 bases at V and 5 bases at J; junction bases unmatched: 11. The CDR3 totals 16 residues. The CDR3 DNA reads as TGTGCCAGCAGCGCGCGGGGCGGGAGGGCCGGCGAGACCCAGTACTTC. Amino acid sequence: CASSARGGRAGETQYF. Full variable domain (rest looked up from reference TRBV9 and TRBJ2-5): DSGVTQTPKHLITATGQRVTLRCSPRSGDLSVYWYQQSLDQGLQFLIQYYNGEERAKGNILERFSAQQFPDLHSELNLSSLELGDSALYFCASSARGGRAGETQYFGPGTRLLVL.

This chain joins TRBV7-2 and TRBJ2-4; 9 bases align to TRBD1. The CDR3 runs to 16 residues. The V and J ends lost 5 bases and 3 bases, in that order; junction bases with no gene match: 8. The germline V gene encodes CDR1 SGHTA and CDR2 FQGNSA. CDR3 residues: CASSKHRGQVKNIQYF. The CDR3, as DNA: TGTGCCAGCAGCAAACACAGGGGGCAAGTCAAAAACATTCAGTACTTC.

The chain combines TRBV19 with TRBJ2-1, with 7 bases matching TRBD2. From germline, CDR1 is LNHDA and CDR2 SQIVND (reference sequence). The CDR3 has 16 residues. V was pared by 3 bases and J by 0 bases, with 5 bases of the junction left unmatched. The CDR3 nucleotides read TGTGCCAGTAGTATGGGCGGGAGCCCCTCCTACAATGAGCAGTTCTTC. Encoded protein: CASSMGGSPSYNEQFF.

The J gene is TRBJ2-5, the V gene TRBV5-4; 9 positions match TRBD1. Trimming took 4 bases from V and 4 from J; bases not matched to a gene: 8. Germline V gene lookup returns CDR1 SGHNT and CDR2 YYREEE (reference sequence). The CDR3 consists of 15 residues. CDR3 nucleotides: TGTGCCAGCAGCCGGTCCGGGACAGGGTTAGAGACCCAGTACTTC. Its translation: CASSRSGTGLETQYF.

This rearrangement joins TRBV4-2 to TRBJ2-5; 11 bases fit TRBD2. The CDR3 spans 14 residues. The V and J ends lost 4 bases and 3 bases, in that order; junction bases with no gene match: 1. Looked up from germline, CDR1 is LGHNA and CDR2 is YNFKEQ. Here the CDR3 DNA reads TGTGCCAGCAGCCCGGGACTAGCGGAAGAGACCCAGTACTTC. Translated, it gives CASSPGLAEETQYF.

V usage is TRBV29-1 and J usage is TRBJ1-6; weak D call: TRBD1 (5 bases). Germline V lookup: CDR1 SQVTM, CDR2 ANQGSEA. V shed 4 bases and J shed 16 bases, with 17 bases lying between them. The CDR3 spans 12 residues. The CDR3, as DNA: TGCAGCGTTGCCCGTTGTGTGGCAGGGCTCCACTTT. Translating gives CSVARCVAGLHF.